A selection of T cell receptor beta chains follows, all from one sample in a study of shared T cell receptors in the human thymus. Some clones are missing from TCRdb's copy, which holds only in-frame ones; the method was immunoSEQ multiplex PCR. The sample holds about 660,000 clones, roughly 90% seen once. These data also featured in a second study, about human thymus T cells.

The source material was thymocytes. The receptors were gathered from a boy younger than two with a congenital heart defect. CDR3s include the opening cysteine and the closing phenylalanine or tryptophan. The order of the fields is D gene, J gene, clone size, V gene, CDR3 protein, CDR3 DNA. The D gene is left open where the match is weak. Size tells how often a clone was seen (once, few, many) or the class of an expanded clone, and some rows leave it out.

D gene: .; J gene: TRBJ2-3; clone size: .; V gene: TRBV6-6; CDR3 protein: CASSYFVGGGTDTQYF; CDR3 DNA: TGTGCCAGCAGTTACTTTGTGGGAGGTGGCACAGATACGCAGTATTTT
D gene: TRBD2; J gene: TRBJ2-7; clone size: .; V gene: TRBV28; CDR3 protein: CASRRTSGRLEQYF; CDR3 DNA: TGTGCCAGCAGACGGACTAGCGGGAGACTCGAGCAGTACTTC
D gene: .; J gene: TRBJ2-7; clone size: .; V gene: TRBV5-1; CDR3 protein: CASSPGQRSYEQYF; CDR3 DNA: TGCGCCAGCAGCCCAGGACAGAGGTCCTACGAGCAGTACTTC
D gene: TRBD2; J gene: TRBJ2-3; clone size: few; V gene: TRBV4-1; CDR3 protein: CASSQVSGGRAGDTDTQYF; CDR3 DNA: TGCGCCAGCAGCCAAGTTTCTGGCGGGAGGGCGGGAGACACAGATACGCAGTATTTT
D gene: TRBD1; J gene: TRBJ2-7; clone size: .; V gene: TRBV10-3; CDR3 protein: CAISDRGGTGGHYEQYF; CDR3 DNA: TGTGCCATCAGTGATCGAGGTGGGACAGGGGGGCACTACGAGCAGTACTTC
D gene: TRBD2; J gene: TRBJ2-5; clone size: .; V gene: TRBV19; CDR3 protein: CASRRTSGSSETQYF; CDR3 DNA: TGTGCCAGCCGGAGGACTAGCGGGAGTAGTGAGACCCAGTACTTC
D gene: TRBD2; J gene: TRBJ2-1; clone size: few; V gene: TRBV9; CDR3 protein: CASSTSGRALNEQFF; CDR3 DNA: TGTGCCAGCAGCACTAGCGGGAGGGCCCTCAATGAGCAGTTCTTC
D gene: TRBD2; J gene: TRBJ2-7; clone size: .; V gene: TRBV14; CDR3 protein: CASSHGTSGRASSYEQYF; CDR3 DNA: TGTGCCAGCAGCCACGGGACTAGCGGGAGGGCGAGCTCCTACGAGCAGTACTTC
D gene: .; J gene: TRBJ1-2; clone size: .; V gene: TRBV11-2; CDR3 protein: CASSLDLADNYGYTF; CDR3 DNA: TGTGCCAGCAGCTTAGATCTAGCAGATAACTATGGCTACACCTTC
D gene: .; J gene: TRBJ1-5; clone size: .; V gene: TRBV9; CDR3 protein: CASSPGGPSFDQPQHF; CDR3 DNA: TGTGCCAGCAGCCCGGGGGGCCCCAGTTTCGATCAGCCCCAGCATTTT
D gene: TRBD1; J gene: TRBJ1-5; clone size: .; V gene: TRBV7-2; CDR3 protein: CASSLGQGPHQPQHF; CDR3 DNA: TGTGCCAGCAGCTTGGGACAGGGCCCACATCAGCCCCAGCATTTT
D gene: TRBD2; J gene: TRBJ2-3; clone size: .; V gene: TRBV27; CDR3 protein: CASSPVPTSGRPDTQYF; CDR3 DNA: TGTGCCAGCAGTCCCGTTCCAACTAGCGGGCGCCCAGATACGCAGTATTTT
D gene: .; J gene: TRBJ2-3; clone size: .; V gene: TRBV6-4; CDR3 protein: CASSDQDSFPDTQYF; CDR3 DNA: TGTGCCAGCAGTGACCAGGACAGTTTCCCAGATACGCAGTATTTT
D gene: .; J gene: TRBJ1-5; clone size: .; V gene: TRBV6-1; CDR3 protein: CASRLQGNQPQHF; CDR3 DNA: TGTGCCAGCAGGCTACAGGGAAATCAGCCCCAGCATTTT
D gene: .; J gene: TRBJ2-1; clone size: .; V gene: TRBV19; CDR3 protein: CASMEAPYNEQFF; CDR3 DNA: TGTGCCAGTATGGAGGCCCCCTACAATGAGCAGTTCTTC
D gene: .; J gene: TRBJ2-2; clone size: .; V gene: TRBV11-2; CDR3 protein: CASSLLGRGELFF; CDR3 DNA: TGTGCCAGCAGCTTACTCGGCAGGGGGGAGCTGTTTTTT
D gene: TRBD1; J gene: TRBJ2-5; clone size: .; V gene: TRBV10-2; CDR3 protein: CASSLQGTSRPPRGETQYF; CDR3 DNA: TGCGCCAGCAGTCTACAGGGGACCTCAAGGCCACCCAGGGGAGAGACCCAGTACTTC
D gene: .; J gene: TRBJ1-1; clone size: few; V gene: TRBV6-1; CDR3 protein: CASRRGSVAFF; CDR3 DNA: TGTGCCAGCAGAAGGGGGTCGGTAGCTTTCTTT
D gene: .; J gene: TRBJ1-5; clone size: .; V gene: TRBV25-1; CDR3 protein: CASRTDVAFYSNQPQHF; CDR3 DNA: TGTGCCAGCAGGACAGACGTTGCCTTCTATAGCAATCAGCCCCAGCATTTT
D gene: TRBD2; J gene: TRBJ2-3; clone size: .; V gene: TRBV11-2; CDR3 protein: CASSFRLAGPDTQYF; CDR3 DNA: TGTGCCAGCAGCTTTAGACTAGCGGGGCCCGATACGCAGTATTTT
D gene: .; J gene: TRBJ2-1; clone size: once; V gene: TRBV30; CDR3 protein: CAWSVETAYNEQFF; CDR3 DNA: TGTGCCTGGAGTGTCGAGACAGCCTACAATGAGCAGTTCTTC
D gene: .; J gene: TRBJ1-1; clone size: .; V gene: TRBV7-2; CDR3 protein: CASSPVTGMNTEAFF; CDR3 DNA: TGTGCCAGCAGCCCCGTAACGGGAATGAACACTGAAGCTTTCTTT
D gene: .; J gene: TRBJ1-3; clone size: few; V gene: TRBV5-6; CDR3 protein: CASSLDRSSNTIYF; CDR3 DNA: TGTGCCAGCAGCTTGGACAGGAGTAGCAACACCATATATTTT
D gene: .; J gene: TRBJ2-5; clone size: .; V gene: TRBV7-4; CDR3 protein: CASSLLERRTQYF; CDR3 DNA: TGTGCCAGCAGCCTCCTTGAGCGGCGGACCCAGTACTTC
D gene: .; J gene: TRBJ1-3; clone size: .; V gene: TRBV15; CDR3 protein: CATQGHNEPGNTIYF; CDR3 DNA: TGTGCCACCCAGGGTCACAATGAACCTGGAAACACCATATATTTT
D gene: TRBD2; J gene: TRBJ2-5; clone size: once; V gene: TRBV27; CDR3 protein: CASRTRTSGRSVAWETQYF; CDR3 DNA: TGTGCCAGCAGGACCCGGACTAGCGGGAGATCGGTGGCCTGGGAGACCCAGTACTTC
D gene: TRBD2; J gene: TRBJ2-7; clone size: .; V gene: TRBV29-1; CDR3 protein: CSVDCVSGSGYEQYF; CDR3 DNA: TGCAGCGTTGATTGTGTTAGCGGGAGTGGCTACGAGCAGTACTTC
D gene: TRBD2; J gene: TRBJ2-1; clone size: once; V gene: TRBV9; CDR3 protein: CASSASGLAEGDEQFF; CDR3 DNA: TGTGCCAGCAGCGCCTCGGGACTAGCGGAGGGGGATGAGCAGTTCTTC
D gene: TRBD2; J gene: TRBJ2-5; clone size: once; V gene: TRBV4-2; CDR3 protein: CASSQEALAGEETQYF; CDR3 DNA: TGTGCCAGCAGCCAAGAGGCACTAGCGGGAGAGGAGACCCAGTACTTC
D gene: TRBD2; J gene: TRBJ2-7; clone size: .; V gene: TRBV4-3; CDR3 protein: CASSQEEGTRSSYEQYF; CDR3 DNA: TGCGCCAGCAGCCAAGAGGAGGGGACTAGATCTTCCTACGAGCAGTACTTC
D gene: .; J gene: TRBJ1-2; clone size: .; V gene: TRBV4-3; CDR3 protein: CASSQHLRGGERGYTF; CDR3 DNA: TGCGCCAGCAGCCAACACCTCCGGGGAGGGGAGCGGGGCTACACCTTC
D gene: TRBD2; J gene: TRBJ2-7; clone size: .; V gene: TRBV30; CDR3 protein: CAWTPRASGDLGGTYEQYF; CDR3 DNA: TGTGCCTGGACCCCCAGGGCTAGCGGGGACCTTGGGGGGACCTACGAGCAGTACTTC
D gene: .; J gene: TRBJ2-6; clone size: .; V gene: TRBV5-6; CDR3 protein: CASSLFGEGGSGANVLTF; CDR3 DNA: TGTGCCAGCAGCTTGTTTGGGGAGGGGGGCTCTGGGGCCAACGTCCTGACTTTC
D gene: .; J gene: TRBJ2-2; clone size: .; V gene: TRBV4-3; CDR3 protein: CASSHLADSTGELFF; CDR3 DNA: TGCGCCAGCAGCCACCTAGCGGACAGTACCGGGGAGCTGTTTTTT
D gene: .; J gene: TRBJ1-1; clone size: .; V gene: TRBV2; CDR3 protein: CASRHKGGMNTEAFF; CDR3 DNA: TGTGCCAGCAGACACAAGGGAGGGATGAACACTGAAGCTTTCTTT
D gene: .; J gene: TRBJ1-1; clone size: .; V gene: TRBV28; CDR3 protein: CASSRGELTEAFF; CDR3 DNA: TGTGCCAGCAGCCGGGGGGAGCTCACTGAAGCTTTCTTT
D gene: .; J gene: TRBJ1-1; clone size: .; V gene: TRBV6-5; CDR3 protein: CASSYAAGADTEAFF; CDR3 DNA: TGTGCCAGCAGTTACGCGGCAGGGGCGGACACTGAAGCTTTCTTT
D gene: TRBD1; J gene: TRBJ2-7; clone size: .; V gene: TRBV19; CDR3 protein: CASSPRDRGYEQYF; CDR3 DNA: TGTGCCAGTAGTCCCAGGGACAGAGGCTACGAGCAGTACTTC
D gene: .; J gene: TRBJ1-2; clone size: .; V gene: TRBV7-2; CDR3 protein: CASSPTSTGIYGYTF; CDR3 DNA: TGTGCCAGCAGCCCCACCTCCACAGGAATCTATGGCTACACCTTC
D gene: .; J gene: TRBJ2-7; clone size: .; V gene: TRBV4-2; CDR3 protein: CASSQVLGAPREQYF; CDR3 DNA: TGTGCCAGCAGCCAAGTTCTAGGGGCTCCGAGGGAGCAGTACTTC
D gene: TRBD2; J gene: TRBJ2-4; clone size: .; V gene: TRBV30; CDR3 protein: CAWRDSGRPEDIQYF; CDR3 DNA: TGTGCCTGGAGGGATAGCGGGAGGCCGGAGGACATTCAGTACTTC
D gene: .; J gene: TRBJ2-7; clone size: once; V gene: TRBV7-8; CDR3 protein: CASSFGGRASYEQYF; CDR3 DNA: TGTGCCAGCAGCTTCGGGGGGCGGGCCAGCTACGAGCAGTACTTC
D gene: TRBD2; J gene: TRBJ2-2; clone size: .; V gene: TRBV30; CDR3 protein: CAWRLAGAGTGELFF; CDR3 DNA: TGTGCCTGGAGGCTAGCGGGAGCGGGCACCGGGGAGCTGTTTTTT
D gene: .; J gene: TRBJ2-2; clone size: .; V gene: TRBV4-1; CDR3 protein: CASSQGLRTVNTGELFF; CDR3 DNA: TGCGCCAGCAGCCAAGGTTTAAGGACAGTGAACACCGGGGAGCTGTTTTTT
D gene: TRBD1; J gene: TRBJ1-1; clone size: .; V gene: TRBV29-1; CDR3 protein: CSVGGLRQGLITEAFF; CDR3 DNA: TGCAGCGTTGGCGGTCTCAGACAGGGGTTAATCACTGAAGCTTTCTTT
D gene: TRBD1; J gene: TRBJ2-3; clone size: .; V gene: TRBV4-2; CDR3 protein: CASSQHPGQGNTDTQYF; CDR3 DNA: TGTGCCAGCAGCCAGCACCCGGGACAGGGTAACACAGATACGCAGTATTTT
D gene: .; J gene: TRBJ2-6; clone size: .; V gene: TRBV27; CDR3 protein: CASSPPWRPGANVLTF; CDR3 DNA: TGTGCCAGCAGTCCTCCCTGGAGGCCTGGGGCCAACGTCCTGACTTTC
D gene: .; J gene: TRBJ2-7; clone size: .; V gene: TRBV28; CDR3 protein: CASSSASAMHEQYF; CDR3 DNA: TGTGCCAGCAGTTCGGCTAGCGCAATGCACGAGCAGTACTTC
D gene: .; J gene: TRBJ1-5; clone size: .; V gene: TRBV18; CDR3 protein: CASSPLPSSNQPQHF; CDR3 DNA: TGTGCCAGCTCACCCCTCCCTTCTAGCAATCAGCCCCAGCATTTT
D gene: .; J gene: TRBJ2-1; clone size: .; V gene: TRBV7-9; CDR3 protein: CASSLSPHSEQFF; CDR3 DNA: TGTGCCAGCAGCTTATCCCCGCACTCTGAGCAGTTCTTC
D gene: TRBD1; J gene: TRBJ2-7; clone size: few; V gene: TRBV28; CDR3 protein: CASREGGGSYEQYF; CDR3 DNA: TGTGCCAGCAGGGAAGGGGGCGGCTCCTACGAGCAGTACTTC
D gene: TRBD2; J gene: TRBJ2-1; clone size: .; V gene: TRBV4-3; CDR3 protein: CASSQITTREASGRAPEQFF; CDR3 DNA: TGCGCCAGCAGCCAGATAACCACCCGGGAGGCTAGCGGGAGGGCGCCTGAGCAGTTCTTC
D gene: TRBD2; J gene: TRBJ2-1; clone size: .; V gene: TRBV6-1; CDR3 protein: CASSEGASGRPCSYNEQFF; CDR3 DNA: TGTGCCAGCAGTGAAGGTGCTAGCGGGAGACCCTGCTCCTACAATGAGCAGTTCTTC
D gene: .; J gene: TRBJ1-5; clone size: .; V gene: TRBV7-2; CDR3 protein: CASSLGERGRGCQPQHF; CDR3 DNA: TGTGCCAGCAGCTTAGGTGAGCGGGGGCGGGGATGTCAGCCCCAGCATTTT
D gene: .; J gene: TRBJ2-3; clone size: .; V gene: TRBV27; CDR3 protein: CASSTLRTYSTDTQYF; CDR3 DNA: TGTGCCAGCAGTACTCTGCGGACTTATAGCACAGATACGCAGTATTTT